This T cell receptor beta chain was sequenced in a study of blood T cells in healthy people across ages. The study's findings and limits: Unsorted PBMC material precluded a definitive naive versus antigen-experienced comparison.

At least ten counts were recorded for this clonotype. Antigen: not known. Healthy Caucasian individuals from Russia aged 6 to 90 were enrolled as donors. Together with a sample-barcoded 5' primer, a J-beta primer mix was included in a second PCR lasting about 6 to 11 cycles. In TCRdb, the 5' RACE reads were re-called with MiXCR into one record per CDR3 protein. The sample records around 700,000 distinct CDR3 sequences, about 25% being singletons. The V end was cut by 7 bases, the J end by 3 bases, with 13 bases between. The CDR3 covers 14 residues. From germline, CDR1 is SNHLY and CDR2 FYNNEI. In addition, the sample was reused for a study of T cells of mothers and their children. That study adds: Within related and unrelated pairs, thymic selection shapes TCR recombination output in a similar way.

The V and J genes are TRBV2 and TRBJ2-1; D is ambiguous. The sample taken for sequencing was blood. This receptor was obtained from a boy aged 5-17 years in good health. CDR3 in DNA: TGTGCCAGCATACCGTGGCTAGGCTACAATGAGCAGTTCTTC. Its translation: CASIPWLGYNEQFF.